The next 14 T cell receptor beta chains were all read from a single sample in a study of cytomegalovirus exposure and HLA in healthy donors. The PCR employed 60 Vbeta primers together with 13 Jbeta primers. The table came from immunoSEQ multiplex PCR; TCRdb's copy has only in-frame clones and leaves some out. The sample consists of some 150,000 clones, roughly three quarters of them appearing once. Sequencing was done on a sample of PBMCs. The receptors originated from a man younger than 35 in good health and CMV-seropositive.

V and J are TRBV30 and TRBJ1-5; no definite D call. Germline-derived CDR1 and CDR2 are GTSNPN and SVGIG (reference sequence). CDR3 length: 14 residues. Trimming shortened V by 0 bases and J by 5 bases, and 11 bases separated the two germline ends. CDR3 sequence (DNA): TGTGCCTGGAGTGTAGTACAGAGCCATCAGCCCCAGCATTTT. It specifies CAWSVVQSHQPQHF.

The rearrangement joins TRBV5-4 to TRBJ1-2, with D tentatively TRBD1 (5 bases). Looked up from germline, CDR1 is SGHNT and CDR2 is YYREEE (reference sequence). Trimming removed 5 bases at V and 0 bases at J, with 14 bases between. The CDR3 runs to 15 residues. CDR3 region: CASSTDSTANYGYTF. The CDR3 DNA follows: TGTGCCAGCAGTACCGACAGCACAGCTAACTATGGCTACACCTTC.

V gene TRBV28 combines with J gene TRBJ2-3, with 7 bases aligning to TRBD1. V shed 3 bases, J shed 3 bases, and the junction held 6 bases outside the gene matches. The germline CDR1 and CDR2 sequences are MDHEN and SYDVKM. This CDR3 comprises 15 residues. The CDR3 bases are TGTGCCAGCAGTTTTAGAGGGGGCAGTACAGATACGCAGTATTTT. Encoded protein: CASSFRGGSTDTQYF.

The rearrangement uses TRBV2 and TRBJ1-1; TRBD1 might be the D (5 bases). The germline V gene has CDR1 SNHLY and CDR2 FYNNEI. The CDR3 consists of 15 residues. V lost 10 bases and J 1 base, leaving 19 bases between the germline ends. CDR3 coding DNA: TGTGCCATGATGTTGGGGGGACGGGGGAACACTGAAGCTTTCTTT. It codes for CAMMLGGRGNTEAFF.

The chain carries TRBV6-5 and TRBJ2-3, with 9 nucleotides matching TRBD1. CDR3 length: 13 amino acids. J gave up 7 bases and V 4 bases, and 3 bases lay outside the gene matches. Germline V gives CDR1 MNHEY, CDR2 SVGAGI. CDR3: CASSSGQGYTQYF. CDR3 in DNA: TGTGCCAGCAGTTCCGGACAGGGGTATACGCAGTATTTT.

This chain uses TRBV15 with TRBJ1-2; possibly TRBD1 for D (5 bases). V lost 5 bases, J lost 7 bases, and 14 bases lay in between. This CDR3 is 13 amino acids long. Germline CDR1 LNHNV, CDR2 YYDKDF (reference sequence). The CDR3 region is CATSEGRDVGYTF. In DNA, the CDR3 is TGTGCCACCAGCGAGGGGCGGGATGTTGGCTACACCTTC.

The V gene is TRBV7-8, the J gene TRBJ1-2, with D unclear. Trimming removed 1 base from V and 1 base from J, with 10 bases in between. CDR1 is SGHVS and CDR2 is FQNEAQ in the germline V gene. This CDR3 has 15 amino acids. In nucleotides, the CDR3 is TGTGCCAGCAGCTTAGTTGGGCAGGATAACTATGGCTACACCTTC. Protein product: CASSLVGQDNYGYTF.

This clone was recorded once. The V and J genes are TRBV10-2 and TRBJ2-3; 7 bases line up with TRBD2. Germline V lookup: CDR1 WSHSY, CDR2 SAAADI. The V gene end was trimmed by 4 bases and the J gene end by 3 bases; junction bases not matched to a gene: 4. This CDR3 is 14 amino acids long. Here the CDR3 reads CASSGTSATDTQYF. CDR3 bases: TGCGCCAGCAGTGGTACTAGCGCGACAGATACGCAGTATTTT.

The chain has TRBV7-2 and TRBJ2-5; 11 bases match TRBD2. The CDR3 spans 16 residues. V was pared by 3 bases and J by 2 bases, with 5 bases of the junction left unmatched. The germline gives CDR1 SGHTA, CDR2 FQGNSA. The CDR3 nucleotides read TGTGCCAGCAGCTTCGCCGGGACTAGCGGACAAGAGACCCAGTACTTC. This translates into CASSFAGTSGQETQYF. The full variable domain, its missing parts supplied by reference TRBV7-2 and TRBJ2-5, is GAGVSQSPSNKVTEKGKDVELRCDPISGHTALYWYRQSLGQGLEFLIYFQGNSAPDKSGLPSDRFSAERTGGSVSTLTIQRTQQEDSAVYLCASSFAGTSGQETQYFGPGTRLLVL.

The sample holds a few counts of this clone. The J gene is TRBJ1-1, the V gene TRBV13, with TRBD1 as a possible D gene (6 bases). CDR1 PRHDT and CDR2 FYEKMQ come from the germline V gene (reference sequence). The germline V and J ends were trimmed by 4 bases and 5 bases, with 8 bases remaining between them. The CDR3 sequence is 12 residues long. The CDR3 bases are TGTGCCAGCAGCTCGGACAGAACTGAAGCTTTCTTT. Protein product: CASSSDRTEAFF.

The CDR3 here is CASSLGRLDRAKNIQYF. The DNA for the CDR3 is TGTGCCAGCAGCTTAGGGAGGCTCGATCGGGCCAAAAACATTCAGTACTTC. The rearrangement joins TRBV11-2 to TRBJ2-4; a weak D match, TRBD2 (5 bases). Per the germline V gene, CDR1 is SGHAT and CDR2 is FQNNGV. Trimming pared 1 base from V and 1 base from J, leaving 14 bases between. The CDR3 runs 17 residues.

The chain couples TRBV6-1 to TRBJ2-5, with a tentative D call TRBD1 (6 bases). CDR1 MNHNS and CDR2 SASEGT come from the germline V gene. V was shortened by 6 bases and J by 2 bases, with 16 bases between the two germline ends. CDR3 size: 15 residues. The CDR3 sequence is CASSPRPRGQETQYF. In nucleotides, the CDR3 is TGTGCCAGCAGCCCACGTCCCAGGGGACAAGAGACCCAGTACTTC.

This clone was counted only a few times. The V gene is TRBV9, the J gene TRBJ1-1; D is possibly TRBD1 (6 bases). This CDR3 has 15 residues. V lost 4 bases and J 5 bases, leaving 18 bases between the germline ends. The germline gives CDR1 SGDLS, CDR2 YYNGEE. CDR3 sequence: CASSPQGGGRTEAFF. In DNA, the CDR3 is TGTGCCAGCAGCCCACAAGGGGGGGGCCGGACTGAAGCTTTCTTT.

The V call is TRBV19, the J call TRBJ2-7; a possible D gene is TRBD1 (5 bases). Per germline, CDR1 LNHDA and CDR2 SQIVND (reference sequence). V dropped 3 bases and J dropped 2 bases, with 11 bases sitting between them. CDR3 length: 14 residues. Written as DNA, the CDR3 is TGTGCCAGTAGTATGCAGGGAAAGGCCTACGAGCAGTACTTC. Its protein product is CASSMQGKAYEQYF.